This T cell receptor beta chain was profiled in a study of control samples from healthy donors and cancer patients. The method was immunoSEQ multiplex PCR; TCRdb's version includes in-frame clones alone and lacks a portion of them. The sample contains about 190,000 clones, 91% of which appear only once. V dropped 6 bases and J dropped 3 bases, with 16 bases sitting between them. Germline CDR1 reads SGHRS; CDR2 reads YFSETQ. The CDR3 length is 14 residues. This clone occurred a few times. This clonotype originated in a man under 40 in good health. The chain recombines TRBV5-1 with TRBJ2-7; weak D call: TRBD2 (7 bases). Sample: blood. CDR3 sequence: CASTRGGGSYEQYF. Written as DNA, the CDR3 is TGCGCCAGCACCCGGGGAGGGGGGAGCTACGAGCAGTACTTC.